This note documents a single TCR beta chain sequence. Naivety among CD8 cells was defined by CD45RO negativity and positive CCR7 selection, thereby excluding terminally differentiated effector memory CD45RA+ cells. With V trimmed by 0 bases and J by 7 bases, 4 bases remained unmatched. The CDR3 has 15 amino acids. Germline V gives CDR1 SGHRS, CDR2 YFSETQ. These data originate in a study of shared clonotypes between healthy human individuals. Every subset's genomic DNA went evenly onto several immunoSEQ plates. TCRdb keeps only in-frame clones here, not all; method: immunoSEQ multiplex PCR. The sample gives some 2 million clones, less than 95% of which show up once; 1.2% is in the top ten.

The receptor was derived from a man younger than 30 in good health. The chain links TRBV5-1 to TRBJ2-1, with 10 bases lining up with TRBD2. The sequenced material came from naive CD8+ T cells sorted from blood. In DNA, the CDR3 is TGCGCCAGCAGCTTGGGGCCTAGCGGGGGAAATGAGCAGTTCTTC. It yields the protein CASSLGPSGGNEQFF.